These 20 T cell receptor beta chains came from one sample sequenced in a study of CD8 T cells in Susac syndrome. Random hexamers were used to reverse transcribe 0.5 to 1 ug of RNA. TCRdb analysed the immunoSEQ multiplex PCR reads with MiXCR anew, one entry per CDR3 protein. The sample contains about 150,000 distinct CDR3 sequences, nearly 97% of which appear only once. The sequencing input was CD8+ T cells from PBMCs. These receptors were obtained from a human donor with multiple sclerosis.

The chain joins TRBV6-1 to TRBJ2-3, with a tentative D call TRBD2 (5 bases). With 6 bases removed from V and 0 bases from J, the gap between germline ends came to 16 bases. The CDR3 is made up of 16 amino acids. Germline V gives CDR1 MNHNS, CDR2 SASEGT. In nucleotides, the CDR3 is TGTGCCAGCAGGCCCCTTATGCAGCGGAGCACAGATACGCAGTATTTT. Translation gives CASRPLMQRSTDTQYF.

CDR3 in DNA: TGTGCCAGCAGCCACCTGGGGGGGCTACTAGCCAAAAACATTCAGTACTTC. As protein: CASSHLGGLLAKNIQYF. The chain uses TRBV3-1 and TRBJ2-4; the D gene is possibly TRBD2 (7 bases). The CDR3 sequence is 17 residues long. In germline, CDR1 is LGHDT, CDR2 YNNKEL (reference sequence). V was pared by 3 bases and J by 0 bases, with 15 bases between.

The V gene is TRBV20-1, the J gene TRBJ2-3, with D possibly TRBD1 on 5 matching bases. V shed 1 base and J shed 0 bases, with 17 bases lying between them. CDR1 DFQATT and CDR2 SNEGSKA come from the germline V gene (reference sequence). This CDR3 spans 17 amino acids. The CDR3 sequence is CSARARQGIGSTDTQYF. The CDR3 bases are TGCAGTGCTAGAGCGAGGCAGGGAATCGGGAGCACAGATACGCAGTATTTT.

The chain couples TRBV3-1 to TRBJ1-2; no clear D gene. CDR1 and CDR2 from the germline V gene are LGHDT and YNNKEL (reference sequence). V lost 1 base to trimming and J lost 4 bases, with 13 bases between them. The CDR3 runs 15 residues. CDR3 coding DNA: TGTGCCAGCAGCCAAGGCCGGTGGAGACCCTATGGCTACACCTTC. Translating gives CASSQGRWRPYGYTF.

The CDR3 nucleotides are TGCAGTGCTCTCGGACTAGCGGGGGCCACAGATACGCAGTATTTT. This encodes CSALGLAGATDTQYF. The chain has TRBV20-1 and TRBJ2-3, with TRBD2 identical over 13 bases. The junction had 4 bases not matched to a gene; V was cut back by 5 bases and J by 2 bases. Germline CDR1 and CDR2: DFQATT and SNEGSKA (reference sequence). There are 15 residues in the CDR3.

J is TRBJ1-2 and V is TRBV30; 9 bases align to TRBD1. Germline-derived CDR1 and CDR2 are GTSNPN and SVGIG (reference sequence). The CDR3 sequence is 12 residues long. The V segment lost 4 bases and the J segment 14 bases; nucleotides outside the gene matches: 11. The CDR3 bases are TGTGCCTGGAATCCGGGACAGGGTGGCGGTACCTTC. As protein: CAWNPGQGGGTF.

V gene TRBV20-1 combines with J gene TRBJ2-1, with 7 nucleotides matching TRBD2. CDR1 and CDR2 from the germline V gene are DFQATT and SNEGSKA (reference sequence). The CDR3 totals 10 residues. V trimming: 1 base; J trimming: 12 bases; junction bases outside the gene matches: 0. In DNA form, the CDR3 reads TGCAGTGCTAGAGGGACTAGGCAGTTCTTC. Amino acids: CSARGTRQFF.

This chain joins TRBV3-1 and TRBJ2-5, with 12 bases that match TRBD1. V was clipped by 5 bases and J by 5 bases; unmatched bases: 6. CDR1 LGHDT and CDR2 YNNKEL come from the germline V gene (reference sequence). This CDR3 region has 15 residues. The CDR3 here is CASSSTGTGGETQYF. DNA for the CDR3: TGTGCCAGCAGCTCGACCGGGACAGGGGGCGAGACCCAGTACTTC.

The chain uses TRBV29-1 and TRBJ1-1; D is unclear. Germline values: CDR1 SQVTM, CDR2 ANQGSEA. The CDR3 covers 13 residues. Deletions cut 3 bases from V and 4 bases from J, with 12 bases between. Here the CDR3 reads CSVDFPGSTEAFF. In nucleotides, the CDR3 is TGCAGCGTTGATTTCCCGGGGAGCACTGAAGCTTTCTTT.

This chain connects TRBV9 to TRBJ1-2; D gene uncertain. Germline values: CDR1 SGDLS, CDR2 YYNGEE. V was shortened by 1 base and J by 0 bases, with 4 bases between the two germline ends. The CDR3 sequence is 13 residues long. CDR3 region: CASSVFPNYGYTF. The CDR3 DNA reads as TGTGCCAGCAGCGTATTTCCTAACTATGGCTACACCTTC.

This rearrangement joins TRBV29-1 to TRBJ2-4; D gene ambiguous. This CDR3 is 17 amino acids long. The germline V gene encodes CDR1 SQVTM and CDR2 ANQGSEA. Trimming cost V 0 bases and J 0 bases, with 15 bases left between them. In DNA, the CDR3 is TGCAGCGTTGAAGATGAGGTGGAAAGTTTAGCCAAAAACATTCAGTACTTC. The encoded protein is CSVEDEVESLAKNIQYF. Supplemented by reference TRBV29-1 and TRBJ2-4, the full variable domain reads SAVISQKPSRDICQRGTSLTIQCQVDSQVTMMFWYRQQPGQSLTLIATANQGSEATYESGFVIDKFPISRPNLTFSTLTVSNMSPEDSSIYLCSVEDEVESLAKNIQYFGAGTRLSVL.

The chain is built from TRBV11-2 and TRBJ2-5; 9 positions match TRBD2. The CDR3 covers 14 residues. The V and J ends lost 4 bases and 4 bases, in that order; junction bases with no gene match: 4. Germline CDR1 and CDR2: SGHAT and FQNNGV. The DNA of the CDR3 is TGTGCCAGCAGCTACCCTAGCGGGACAGAGACCCAGTACTTC. Its protein product is CASSYPSGTETQYF.

This chain joins TRBV3-1 and TRBJ1-2; D gene unclear. Germline lookup yields CDR1 LGHDT and CDR2 YNNKEL (reference sequence). Trimming removed 4 bases at V and 3 bases at J, with 12 bases between. This CDR3 spans 14 amino acids. The CDR3 DNA follows: TGTGCCAGCAGCCCAGAAACCGCCCACTATGGCTACACCTTC. Protein product: CASSPETAHYGYTF.

The chain couples TRBV30 to TRBJ2-7; maybe TRBD1 (6 bases). CDR1 is GTSNPN and CDR2 is SVGIG in the germline V gene (reference sequence). Trimming cost V 2 bases and J 3 bases, with 8 bases left between them. The length of the CDR3 is 12 residues. The CDR3 DNA reads TGTGCCTGGAGTATAGGGGGCTACGAGCAGTACGTC. It yields the protein CAWSIGGYEQYV.

The V call is TRBV9, the J call TRBJ2-7, with D uncertain. V was shortened by 1 base and J by 1 base, with 9 bases between the two germline ends. CDR1 and CDR2 (germline): SGDLS, YYNGEE. This CDR3 spans 14 amino acids. CDR3: CASSVLSHSYEQYF. CDR3 nucleotides: TGTGCCAGCAGCGTACTAAGCCATTCCTACGAGCAGTACTTC. Full variable domain (outside the CDR3, taken from reference TRBV9 and TRBJ2-7): DSGVTQTPKHLITATGQRVTLRCSPRSGDLSVYWYQQSLDQGLQFLIQYYNGEERAKGNILERFSAQQFPDLHSELNLSSLELGDSALYFCASSVLSHSYEQYFGPGTRLTVT.

The J gene is TRBJ1-2, the V gene TRBV3-1; 7 nucleotides align to TRBD1. The ends lost 0 bases at V and 4 bases at J; junction bases unmatched: 2. This CDR3 is 14 amino acids long. From germline, CDR1 is LGHDT and CDR2 YNNKEL (reference sequence). CDR3 bases: TGTGCCAGCAGCCAAGAGGGGACAGTCTATGGCTACACCTTC. Translation gives CASSQEGTVYGYTF.

In regard to this clonotype: The germline gene is not matched at one end of the junction; a read error may be the cause. The CDR3 loop is CSASWGPAYEQYF. In DNA, the CDR3 is TGCAGTGCTAGTTGGGGGCCAGCCTACGAACAGTACTTC. The chain combines TRBV20-1 with TRBJ2-7, with D perhaps TRBD1 (6 bases). From germline, CDR1 is DFQATT and CDR2 SNEGSKA (reference sequence). There are 13 residues in the CDR3.

This chain connects TRBV4-2 to TRBJ2-4; D is perhaps TRBD2 (6 bases). The CDR3 sequence is 16 residues long. The ends were cut back, 5 bases at V and 4 bases at J, with 18 bases in the middle. Germline assignment: CDR1 LGHNA and CDR2 YNFKEQ. CDR3 loop: CASSSLKVADKNIQYF. The CDR3 DNA follows: TGTGCCAGCAGCTCACTAAAGGTAGCGGATAAAAACATTCAGTACTTC.

The chain links TRBV24-1 to TRBJ2-5; 7 bases are a match to TRBD1. CDR3 length: 15 amino acids. Germline CDR1 and CDR2: KGHDR and SFDVKD. The ends lost 5 bases at V and 2 bases at J; junction bases unmatched: 7. CDR3: CATSGGDSSQETQYF. As DNA, the CDR3 is TGTGCCACCAGTGGAGGGGACAGTTCACAAGAGACCCAGTACTTC.

This chain joins TRBV11-1 and TRBJ1-1; possible D gene TRBD1, 5 bases. V was pared by 3 bases and J by 11 bases, with 13 bases between. This CDR3 comprises 12 residues. Germline lookup yields CDR1 SGHAT and CDR2 FQDESV (reference sequence). The chain's CDR3 is CASSFDSSAAFF. Here the CDR3 DNA reads TGTGCCAGCAGCTTCGACAGCTCTGCGGCTTTCTTT.